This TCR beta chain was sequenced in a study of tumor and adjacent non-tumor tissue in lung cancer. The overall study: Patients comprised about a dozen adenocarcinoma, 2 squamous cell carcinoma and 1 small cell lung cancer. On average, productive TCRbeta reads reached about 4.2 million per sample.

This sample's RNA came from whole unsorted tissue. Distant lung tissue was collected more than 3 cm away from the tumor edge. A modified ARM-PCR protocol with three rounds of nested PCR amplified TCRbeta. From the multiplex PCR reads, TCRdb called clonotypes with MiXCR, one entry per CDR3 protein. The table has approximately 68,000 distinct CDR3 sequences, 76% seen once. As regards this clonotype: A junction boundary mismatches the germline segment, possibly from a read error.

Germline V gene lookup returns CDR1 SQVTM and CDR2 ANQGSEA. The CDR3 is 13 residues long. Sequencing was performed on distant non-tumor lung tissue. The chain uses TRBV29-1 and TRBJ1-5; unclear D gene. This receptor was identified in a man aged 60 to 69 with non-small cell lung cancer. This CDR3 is CRVVKGLNQPQHF. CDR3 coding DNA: TGCAGAGTTGTTAAGGGCCTCAATCAGCCCCAACATTTT. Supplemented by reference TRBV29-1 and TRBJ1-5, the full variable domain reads SAVISQKPSRDICQRGTSLTIQCQVDSQVTMMFWYRQQPGQSLTLIATANQGSEATYESGFVIDKFPISRPNLTFSTLTVSNMSPEDSSIYLCRVVKGLNQPQHFGDGTRLSIL.